These T cell receptor beta chains were read from a single sample in a study of radiation and T cells in renal cell carcinoma. Only in-frame clones appear in the TCRdb table, and some are missing; sequencing was by immunoSEQ multiplex PCR. The sample holds about 130,000 clones, approximately 75% seen once. The material sequenced was blood, taken from a patient whose treatment included radiotherapy and nephrectomy. These receptors all come from a woman aged 55 to 70 with renal cell carcinoma. The CDR3 runs from the conserved cysteine through the conserved F or W. The D gene is left open where the match is weak. Clone size is given for some rows only: seen once, a few or many times, or a class if the clone is expanded.

TGTGCCAGCAGCAGGACAGGGGTCTACAATGAGCAGTTCTTC,CASSRTGVYNEQFF,TRBJ2-1,TRBV5-8,TRBD1,.
TGTGCCAGCAGCTTAGTAGTATCGGCATCCTCCTACGAGCAGTACTTC,CASSLVVSASSYEQYF,TRBJ2-7,TRBV7-2,.,.
TGTGCCAGCAGCTTAGACGGGCAGAACTCCTACAATGAGCAGTTCTTC,CASSLDGQNSYNEQFF,TRBJ2-1,TRBV5-4,.,.
TGTGCCAGCAGTGAGTGGGGGGAGTCAGGGGGCTACACCTTC,CASSEWGESGGYTF,TRBJ1-2,TRBV6-1,.,.
TGTGCCAGCAGCGTAGTTGCAGGGACGGGGGATACGCAGTATTTT,CASSVVAGTGDTQYF,TRBJ2-3,TRBV9,.,.
TGCGCCAGCAGCCAAGACTGGGGGGACTATGGGGCCAACGTCCTGACTTTC,CASSQDWGDYGANVLTF,TRBJ2-6,TRBV4-3,TRBD2,.
TGTGCCAGTAGTATCCTCAGCGTCGAAAACATTCAGTACTTC,CASSILSVENIQYF,TRBJ2-4,TRBV19,.,.
TGCGCCAGCAGTGAGTCGGAGGGGGCTCTTAACTATGGCTACACCTTC,CASSESEGALNYGYTF,TRBJ1-2,TRBV10-2,TRBD1,.
TGTGCCAGCAGTGAAGCGCGGGGGACTGAGCAGTATTTT,CASSEARGTEQYF,TRBJ2-3,TRBV6-1,TRBD2,.
TGTGCCAGCAGTCTTCCGGACCCCGGGGAGCTGTTTTTT,CASSLPDPGELFF,TRBJ2-2,TRBV6-5,.,.
TGTGCCAGCAGTTACTCGACTTCCTGGGGAAACTATGGCTACACCTTC,CASSYSTSWGNYGYTF,TRBJ1-2,TRBV6-6,.,.
TGTGCCAGTACAAAGGGAATCGTCGGAAACACCATATATTTT,CASTKGIVGNTIYF,TRBJ1-3,TRBV19,.,.
TGTGCCAGCAGCCAAGATGGGGACTACACAGATACGCAGTATTTT,CASSQDGDYTDTQYF,TRBJ2-3,TRBV4-2,TRBD2,.
TGTGCCAGTAGTATAGGGACTCAAAGCTCCTACAATGAGCAGTTCTTC,CASSIGTQSSYNEQFF,TRBJ2-1,TRBV19,.,once
TGTGCCAGCAGCTTAGGACAGGGGTCTCTGGAGCAGTACTTC,CASSLGQGSLEQYF,TRBJ2-7,TRBV7-3,TRBD1,.
TGTGCCAGCAGCCAAGGCAATGAGCAGTTCTTC,CASSQGNEQFF,TRBJ2-1,TRBV14,.,.
TGTGCCAGCACGGACAGGGAAGCTTTCTTT,CASTDREAFF,TRBJ1-1,TRBV28,TRBD1,few
TGCAGCGTTGCAGGGCAGGGATCCAACTATGGCTACACCTTC,CSVAGQGSNYGYTF,TRBJ1-2,TRBV29-1,.,.
TGCGCCAGCAGCCTAGGGACAGGCTTCTCTGGAAACACCATATATTTT,CASSLGTGFSGNTIYF,TRBJ1-3,TRBV4-1,TRBD1,.
TGTGCCAGCAGCGGAGGACTAGCGGGGGCACCCGACAATGAGCAGTTCTTC,CASSGGLAGAPDNEQFF,TRBJ2-1,TRBV9,TRBD2,.
TGTGCCAGCAGCTTGGAGGGACAGGGGTACACTGAAGCTTTCTTT,CASSLEGQGYTEAFF,TRBJ1-1,TRBV5-4,TRBD1,.
TGTGCCAGCTCACCACCGGGACAGGGAATAGCAACTAATGAAAAACTGTTTTTT,CASSPPGQGIATNEKLFF,TRBJ1-4,TRBV18,TRBD1,.
TGTGCCAGCACCGGGCACTCAACCTACGAGCAGTACTTC,CASTGHSTYEQYF,TRBJ2-7,TRBV11-2,.,.
TGTGCCAGCAGCGCCCGTGTAGCGGGTCAAGGGGCCTACGAGCAGTACTTC,CASSARVAGQGAYEQYF,TRBJ2-7,TRBV7-8,TRBD2,.
TGCAGCGTCTACTGGACAGGGGGATACGAGCAGTACTTC,CSVYWTGGYEQYF,TRBJ2-7,TRBV29-1,TRBD1,once
TGTGCCAGTAGAGGTCGGGCAACTAATGAAAAACTGTTTTTT,CASRGRATNEKLFF,TRBJ1-4,TRBV19,.,.
TGTGCCAGCTCACCCCGAGGGGTGGTTGACACTGAAGCTTTCTTT,CASSPRGVVDTEAFF,TRBJ1-1,TRBV18,.,.
TGCGCCAGCAGCCCGGCAACGCCCTCAGGGGGCGCAGGGTACAATGAGCAGTTCTTC,CASSPATPSGGAGYNEQFF,TRBJ2-1,TRBV5-1,TRBD1,.
TGTGCCAGCAGTTCCCCCGGAGCAGGGGCCCGATATTTGGCCCAGCATTTT,CASSSPGAGARYLAQHF,TRBJ1-5,TRBV28,.,few
TGCGCCAGCAGCGAACAACAGGTCATGGGCCTAGCTTTCTTT,CASSEQQVMGLAFF,TRBJ1-1,TRBV5-1,.,.
TGTGCCAGCACGCTGGAATATGGCTACACCTTC,CASTLEYGYTF,TRBJ1-2,TRBV6-1,.,.
TGTGCCAGCAGTTCTCAGGGGTTGGGTCAGCCCCAGCATTTT,CASSSQGLGQPQHF,TRBJ1-5,TRBV5-6,.,.
TGTGCCAGCAGCTTGGGGCGGACAGGAGAAAACTATGGCTACACCTTC,CASSLGRTGENYGYTF,TRBJ1-2,TRBV5-4,TRBD1,.
TGTGCCAGCAGTTTAATCGGGACTTACTTCTCCTACGAGCAGTACTTC,CASSLIGTYFSYEQYF,TRBJ2-7,TRBV28,.,once
TGTGCCAGCAGTTGGACAGGGGGCGCAGATACGCAGTATTTT,CASSWTGGADTQYF,TRBJ2-3,TRBV2,TRBD1,.
TGTGCCAGCAGCTTGACGCAGGGACGATATGGCTACACCTTC,CASSLTQGRYGYTF,TRBJ1-2,TRBV5-4,.,.
TGTGCCAGCTCACCCATAGATGGAGAAAAACTGTTTTTT,CASSPIDGEKLFF,TRBJ1-4,TRBV18,.,.
TGTGCCAGCAGCGCAGACAGGGGTAACACTGAAGCTTTCTTT,CASSADRGNTEAFF,TRBJ1-1,TRBV9,TRBD1,.
TGTGCCAGCAGTAGTGGGAGCTCCTACAATGAGCAGTTCTTC,CASSSGSSYNEQFF,TRBJ2-1,TRBV11-2,.,.
TGTGCCAGCAGCAAATTCGGGACTAGCGGGGTCCGCGATACGCAGTATTTT,CASSKFGTSGVRDTQYF,TRBJ2-3,TRBV14,TRBD2,few
TGTGCCAGCAGCTCGGGGCGATCCTACGAGCAGTACTTC,CASSSGRSYEQYF,TRBJ2-7,TRBV11-1,.,few
TGTGCCAGCAGCGTAGCTGGCGGGAGGGCCAGTGAGCAGTTCTTC,CASSVAGGRASEQFF,TRBJ2-1,TRBV9,TRBD2,.
TGTGCCAGCAGTTTATGGGGGGACAGGGCCTACGAGCAGTACTTC,CASSLWGDRAYEQYF,TRBJ2-7,TRBV28,TRBD1,.
TGTGCCAGCAGCTTAGGTGGGATGGACAGTTCCTACGAGCAGTACTTC,CASSLGGMDSSYEQYF,TRBJ2-7,TRBV5-6,.,.
TGCGCCAGCAGCCAAGACCCCCAAGGGGCCTACGAGCAGTACTTC,CASSQDPQGAYEQYF,TRBJ2-7,TRBV4-3,.,.
TGCGCCAGCAGCTTGGAAGGAGAGACCCAGTACTTC,CASSLEGETQYF,TRBJ2-5,TRBV5-1,.,.
TGTGCCAGCAGTGATACCCCGGGGGGGGAATTCAATGAGCAGTTCTTC,CASSDTPGGEFNEQFF,TRBJ2-1,TRBV25-1,TRBD2,many
TGTGCCAGCAGCTTAGTCGCCTCCGGAGGCAATCAGCCCCAGCATTTT,CASSLVASGGNQPQHF,TRBJ1-5,TRBV7-2,.,.
TGTGCCAGCAGAGAAAGAGCGGAGGGGGCTGAAGCTTTCTTT,CASRERAEGAEAFF,TRBJ1-1,TRBV6-6,.,once
TGTGCCAGCAGCTGGGACAGTAATAGCAATCAGCCCCAGCATTTT,CASSWDSNSNQPQHF,TRBJ1-5,TRBV28,TRBD1,few
TGCGCCAGCAGCGCCTTGGGACAGGGCTCGAACACCGGGGAGCTGTTTTTT,CASSALGQGSNTGELFF,TRBJ2-2,TRBV5-1,TRBD1,.
TGCAGCGTTGTGGGTGACAGGGGGTATGGCTACACCTTC,CSVVGDRGYGYTF,TRBJ1-2,TRBV29-1,TRBD1,once
TGTGCCAGCAGTCAGGGAGTTATATATGGAAACACCATATATTTT,CASSQGVIYGNTIYF,TRBJ1-3,TRBV6-5,.,once
TGTGCCAGCAGCTTAAGGCCATCCGGGACAAACTATGGCTACACCTTC,CASSLRPSGTNYGYTF,TRBJ1-2,TRBV5-6,.,.
TGCGCCAGCAGCCAAGAACTACAGGTTAACACTGAAGCTTTCTTT,CASSQELQVNTEAFF,TRBJ1-1,TRBV4-1,.,.
TGTGCCAGTGACAGTTACTATAGCAATCAGCCCCAGCATTTT,CASDSYYSNQPQHF,TRBJ1-5,TRBV28,.,once
TGTGCCAGCAGCCTCCCGCAAGGAGCCGCTGAAGCTTTCTTT,CASSLPQGAAEAFF,TRBJ1-1,TRBV7-9,.,.
TGTGCCAGCAGCCAAGATCTCGGAGGGCAGCCCCAGCATTTT,CASSQDLGGQPQHF,TRBJ1-5,TRBV4-2,.,.